A selection of T cell receptor beta chains follows, all from one sample in a study of response to subunit inactivated influenza vaccine. Each CDR3 protein is one row after TCRdb ran MiXCR on the RT-PCR reads. Of about 540,000 distinct CDR3 sequences in the sample, around a quarter are singletons; the top ten hold 2.8%. The data were also submitted as part of a second study, on T cells expressing NK-cell markers.

The starting material was CD4+ T cells sorted from PBMCs, obtained approximately 12 days after vaccination. These receptors were collected from a man aged 50-60 years who received an inactivated influenza vaccine. The CDR3 runs from the conserved cysteine through the conserved F or W. Each record gives: J gene, D gene, V gene, clone size, CDR3 DNA, CDR3 protein. A D gene is named only where the DNA matches it firmly. Not all rows give a size; the values are once, few, many and, for expanded clones, a class.

>TRBJ2-1|TRBD1|TRBV29-1|-
TGCAGCGGCATCACCGTAGGGGGCGCGGACTCCTACAATGAGCAGTTCTTC
CSGITVGGADSYNEQFF
>TRBJ2-1|TRBD2|TRBV7-2|few
TGTGCCAGCAGCTCGACCGGGACTAGTTACAATGAGCAGTTCTTC
CASSSTGTSYNEQFF
>TRBJ2-1|TRBD1|TRBV12-3/TRBV12-4|-
TGTGCCAGCAGCCCCAGGGGGATGAGCGCCGGGTACAATGAGCAGTTCTTC
CASSPRGMSAGYNEQFF
>TRBJ2-1|TRBD2|TRBV12-3/TRBV12-4|many
TGTGCCAGCAGCCCCCAACTAGCGGGAGTCAATGAGCAGTTCTTC
CASSPQLAGVNEQFF
>TRBJ2-5|-|TRBV7-2|-
TGTGCCAGCAGCTTAGTTTTTACAGGCCGCGGAGCCCAGTACTTC
CASSLVFTGRGAQYF
>TRBJ2-4|-|TRBV5-1|once
TGCGCCAGCAGCCGGAATATGAGGGGGGCGGAAAACATTCAGTACTTC
CASSRNMRGAENIQYF
>TRBJ2-7|-|TRBV7-9|-
TGTGCCAGCAGGAAGGACCCTAACGCCTACGAGCAGTACTTC
CASRKDPNAYEQYF
>TRBJ2-7|-|TRBV7-2|-
TGTGCCAGCAGCTTGCCTCGTCAGACCTACGAGCAGTACTTC
CASSLPRQTYEQYF
>TRBJ2-3|TRBD2|TRBV7-2|few
TGTGCCAGCAGCTTACTAGCGGGGTATACGCAGTATTTT
CASSLLAGYTQYF
>TRBJ1-2|-|TRBV12-3/TRBV12-4|-
TGTGCCAGCAGGGACCCGGGACATGGAAGCTATGGCTACACCTTC
CASRDPGHGSYGYTF
>TRBJ1-4|-|TRBV5-1|few
TGCGCCAGCAGCTTCGGGCACACCGGGACGCCGGGTGAAAAACTGTTTTTT
CASSFGHTGTPGEKLFF
>TRBJ2-7|TRBD2|TRBV19|few
TGTGCCAGTAGAGCACTAGCGGGGTACGAGCAGTACTTC
CASRALAGYEQYF
>TRBJ2-1|-|TRBV9|few
TGTGCCAGCAGCGTAGGGACGGTATCCTACAATGAGCAGTTCTTC
CASSVGTVSYNEQFF
>TRBJ2-7|TRBD1|TRBV5-1|-
TGCGCCAGCAGAGCCGGGACAGGGAGCGCCTACGAGCAGTACTTC
CASRAGTGSAYEQYF
>TRBJ2-2|-|TRBV4-1|-
TGCGCCAGCAGCCAGGCCGCTTACAGGAACACCGGGGAGCTGTTTTTT
CASSQAAYRNTGELFF
>TRBJ2-5|-|TRBV11-2|-
TGTGCCAGCACCTTAGGGGGTCTACCCCAAGAGACCCAGTACTTC
CASTLGGLPQETQYF
>TRBJ1-4|-|TRBV29-1|-
TGCAGCGTTGAGAGGCAGGGGAATGAAAAACTGTTTTTT
CSVERQGNEKLFF
>TRBJ2-3|TRBD2|TRBV12-3/TRBV12-4|few
TGTGCCAGCAGTCCTAGCGGGAGAGGAGATACGCAGTATTTT
CASSPSGRGDTQYF
>TRBJ2-1|-|TRBV18|few
TGTGCCAGCTCCACCAACGCCTTGTACAATGAGCAGTTCTTC
CASSTNALYNEQFF
>TRBJ1-3|-|TRBV29-1|-
TGCAGCACATACTCTGGAAACACCATATATTTT
CSTYSGNTIYF
>TRBJ1-2|-|TRBV20-1|few
TGCAGTGCTGCCTCAGGGACTAACTATGGCTACACCTTC
CSAASGTNYGYTF
>TRBJ2-7|-|TRBV10-3|-
TGTGCCATCAGTGACCCGGGGGATATCTCCTACGAGCAGTACTTC
CAISDPGDISYEQYF
>TRBJ2-7|-|TRBV12-3/TRBV12-4|-
TGTGCCAGCAAGTCTGCCTACGAGCAGTACTTC
CASKSAYEQYF
>TRBJ1-2|-|TRBV12-3/TRBV12-4|-
TGTGCCAGCAGTTTAAATAGCAGGCCCTATGGCTACACCTTC
CASSLNSRPYGYTF
>TRBJ2-3|-|TRBV7-2|-
TGTGCCAGCAGCTTAGAGGACTACCTCGTCACAGATACGCAGTATTTT
CASSLEDYLVTDTQYF
>TRBJ2-4|TRBD2|TRBV12-3/TRBV12-4|-
TGTGCCAGCAGTCCCAGCGGGGCTCGAGCCAAAAACATTCAGTACTTC
CASSPSGARAKNIQYF
>TRBJ1-2|TRBD1|TRBV24-1|many
TGTGCCACCAGTGATTCTTACGGCGGGACAGGAGATCTCTACTATGGCTACACCTTC
CATSDSYGGTGDLYYGYTF
>TRBJ2-7|TRBD1|TRBV10-3|-
TGTGCCGTGGGACAGGCCCGCTACGAGCAGTACTTC
CAVGQARYEQYF
>TRBJ2-1|TRBD2|TRBV20-1|-
TGCAGTGCTAGACCTGGGACTAGCGGAGCTCACAATGAGCAGTTCTTC
CSARPGTSGAHNEQFF
>TRBJ1-4|-|TRBV6-5|few
TGTGCCAGCAGTTACTCGCACCATCCAGCTGAAAAACTGTTTTTT
CASSYSHHPAEKLFF
>TRBJ2-5|-|TRBV7-9|-
TGTGCCAGCTCAAGATGGGCAGGGGTAGAGACCCAGTACTTC
CASSRWAGVETQYF
>TRBJ2-1|TRBD1|TRBV7-2|few
TGTGCCAGCAGCTTAACGCTCGGGACAGGGCCCTACAATGAGCAGTTCTTC
CASSLTLGTGPYNEQFF
>TRBJ2-3|TRBD2|TRBV10-3|few
TGTGCCATCAGCGGACTAGCGGGGGCTACAGATACGCAGTATTTT
CAISGLAGATDTQYF
>TRBJ2-2|-|TRBV29-1|many
TGCAGCGTTGAATCCCCCCCCGCCGGGGAGCTGTTTTTT
CSVESPPAGELFF
>TRBJ2-1|-|TRBV21-1|-
TGTGCCAGCAGCAAACAGCCGCGCAATGAGCAGTTCTTC
CASSKQPRNEQFF
>TRBJ2-3|TRBD2|TRBV10-3|few
TGTGCCATCAGTGCGGGTAGCGGGACACCAGATACGCAGTATTTT
CAISAGSGTPDTQYF
>TRBJ2-5|-|TRBV5-6|-
TGTGCCAGCAGCTTGTGGGGGGTCGAAGAGACCCAGTACTTC
CASSLWGVEETQYF
>TRBJ2-5|-|TRBV7-2|few
TGTGCCAGCAGCTTTCCCACAGGCAGGCAAGAGACCCAGTACTTC
CASSFPTGRQETQYF
>TRBJ2-7|-|TRBV6-1|-
TGTGCCAGCACCAAGGCTGGGACGGAGCTGTACGAGCAGTACTTC
CASTKAGTELYEQYF
>TRBJ2-2|-|TRBV6-1|-
TGTGCCAGCAGCCCCGGCGGGGCGGTTACCGGGGAGCTGTTTTTT
CASSPGGAVTGELFF
>TRBJ2-1|-|TRBV6-2/TRBV6-3|few
TGTGCCAGTTCCTCCGATAGCACCCGCTCCTACAATGAGCAGTTCTTC
CASSSDSTRSYNEQFF
>TRBJ1-6|TRBD1|TRBV12-3/TRBV12-4|-
TGTGCCAGCAGTCCACCGGACAGGGGGAACTCACCCCTCCACTTT
CASSPPDRGNSPLHF
>TRBJ2-1|-|TRBV4-2|-
TGTGCCAGCAGCCAAGATCGGAACGTCTCCTACAATGAGCAGTTCTTC
CASSQDRNVSYNEQFF